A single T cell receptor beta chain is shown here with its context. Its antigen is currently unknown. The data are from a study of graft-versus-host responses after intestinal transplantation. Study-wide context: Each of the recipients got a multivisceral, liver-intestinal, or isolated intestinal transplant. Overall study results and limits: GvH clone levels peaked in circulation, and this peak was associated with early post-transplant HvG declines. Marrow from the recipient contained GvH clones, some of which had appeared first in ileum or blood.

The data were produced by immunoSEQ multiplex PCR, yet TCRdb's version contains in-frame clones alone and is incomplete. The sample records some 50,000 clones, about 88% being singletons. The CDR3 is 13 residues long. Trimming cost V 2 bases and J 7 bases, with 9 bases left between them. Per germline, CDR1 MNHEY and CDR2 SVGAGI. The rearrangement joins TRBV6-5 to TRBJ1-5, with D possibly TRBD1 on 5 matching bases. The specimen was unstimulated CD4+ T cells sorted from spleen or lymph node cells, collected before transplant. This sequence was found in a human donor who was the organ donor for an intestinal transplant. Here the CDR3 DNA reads TGTGCCAGCAGTTACGCAGGGACCCAGCCCCAGCATTTT. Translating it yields CASSYAGTQPQHF.